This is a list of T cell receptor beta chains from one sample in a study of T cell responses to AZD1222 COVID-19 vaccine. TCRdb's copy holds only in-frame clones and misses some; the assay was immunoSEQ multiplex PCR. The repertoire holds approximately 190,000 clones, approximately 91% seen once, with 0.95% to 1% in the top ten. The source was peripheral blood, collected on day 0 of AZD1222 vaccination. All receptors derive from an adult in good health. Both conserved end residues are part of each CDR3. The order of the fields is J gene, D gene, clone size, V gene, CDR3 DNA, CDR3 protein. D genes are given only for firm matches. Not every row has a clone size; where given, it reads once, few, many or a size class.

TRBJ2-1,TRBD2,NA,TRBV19,TGTGCCAGTAGTATAGCCGGACTAGCGGGACCGGGGAATGAGCAGTTCTTC,CASSIAGLAGPGNEQFF
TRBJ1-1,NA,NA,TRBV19,TGTGCCAGCTGGGAAGGGACGAACACTGAAGCTTTCTTT,CASWEGTNTEAFF
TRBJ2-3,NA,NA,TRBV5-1,TGCGCCAGCAGCTTGGAATCACCTACAGATACGCAGTATTTT,CASSLESPTDTQYF
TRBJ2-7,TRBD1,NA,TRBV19,TGTGCCAGTAGTCCCGTCCAGGGGGCTGGCGAGCAGTACTTC,CASSPVQGAGEQYF
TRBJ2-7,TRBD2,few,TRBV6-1,TGTGCCAGCAGTGCAACTAGCGGGAGGGCCGGACCCTCTAAGTACGAGCAGTACTTC,CASSATSGRAGPSKYEQYF
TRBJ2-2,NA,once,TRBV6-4,TGTGCCAGCAGTGACGCTCCAGGAAACACCGGGGAGCTGTTTTTT,CASSDAPGNTGELFF
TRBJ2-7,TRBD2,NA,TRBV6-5,TGTGCCAGCAGGGGACTAGCGGGGGGGACCTACGAGCAGTACTTC,CASRGLAGGTYEQYF
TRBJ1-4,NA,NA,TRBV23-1,TGCGCCAGCAGTCACATCTGGGCCCCCGTTTGGACTAATGAAAAACTGTTTTTT,CASSHIWAPVWTNEKLFF
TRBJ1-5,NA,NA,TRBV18,TGTGCCAGCTCACCTTACGGGGGCCTGGGCAATCAGCCCCAGCATTTT,CASSPYGGLGNQPQHF
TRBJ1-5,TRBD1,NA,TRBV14,TGTGCCAGGCCCAGGGGGGATCAGCCCCAGCATTTT,CARPRGDQPQHF
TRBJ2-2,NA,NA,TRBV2,TGTGCCAGCTCACGGACGGGCCTCAACACCGGGGAGCTGTTTTTT,CASSRTGLNTGELFF
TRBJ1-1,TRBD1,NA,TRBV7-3,TGTGCCAGCAGTCAGGACAGGGGTCATCGAGCTTTCTTT,CASSQDRGHRAFF
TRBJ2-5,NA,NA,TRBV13,TGTGCCAGCAGCCAGGGCTCAAAGACCCAGTACTTC,CASSQGSKTQYF
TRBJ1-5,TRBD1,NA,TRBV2,TGTGCCAGCAGTGAGCCCCCTGGACAGGGCTACCAGCCCCAGCATTTT,CASSEPPGQGYQPQHF
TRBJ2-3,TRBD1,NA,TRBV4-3,TGCGCCAGCAGCCAAGACCTCACAGGGGTTGATACGCAGTATTTT,CASSQDLTGVDTQYF
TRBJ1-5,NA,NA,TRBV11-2,TGTGCCAGCAGCCCCAGGTTCGATCAGCCCCAGCATTTT,CASSPRFDQPQHF
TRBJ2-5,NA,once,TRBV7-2,TGTGCCAGCAGCACCCAACCCCCCGGGAGCCAAGAGACCCAGTACTTC,CASSTQPPGSQETQYF
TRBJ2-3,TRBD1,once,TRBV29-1,TGCAGCGCTGACCCCGGGACAGGTGGGACCTTCACAGATACGCAGTATTTT,CSADPGTGGTFTDTQYF
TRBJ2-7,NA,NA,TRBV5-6,TGTGCCAGCAGCGGAGGGGAGGCAGCCTCTCTCCGAATAACCTACGAGCAGTACTTC,CASSGGEAASLRITYEQYF
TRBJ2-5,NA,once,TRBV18,TGTGCCAGCTCTCGTCCCCAAGAGACCCAGTACTTC,CASSRPQETQYF
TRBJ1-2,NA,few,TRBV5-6,TGTGCCAGCAGCTTGGACAGGGTGGGGTATGGCTACACCTTC,CASSLDRVGYGYTF
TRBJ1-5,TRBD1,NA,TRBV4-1,TGCGCCAGCAGCGAGCCGGGACAGTTGCGCAATCAGCCCCAGCATTTT,CASSEPGQLRNQPQHF
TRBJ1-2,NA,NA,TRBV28,TGTGCCAGCAGTTCGGCGGGGCGCATGAACTATGGCTACACCTTC,CASSSAGRMNYGYTF
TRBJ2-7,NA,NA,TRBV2,TGTGCCAACGTTGTCAAAGACCGGTACGAGCAGTACTTC,CANVVKDRYEQYF
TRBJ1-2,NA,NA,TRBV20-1,TGCAACATAGGGGGGGAAGCTGGCTACACCTTC,CNIGGEAGYTF
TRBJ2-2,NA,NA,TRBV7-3,TGTGCCAGCAGCTTAATGGGGGACTACACCGGGGAGCTGTTTTTT,CASSLMGDYTGELFF
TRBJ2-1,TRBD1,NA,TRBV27,TGTGCCAGCAGTTTTCGCGGACAGGATTTTGAGCAGTTCTTC,CASSFRGQDFEQFF
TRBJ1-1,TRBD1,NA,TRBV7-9,TGTGCCAGCAGCCCTAATACAGGGGTGAACACTGAAGCTTTCTTT,CASSPNTGVNTEAFF
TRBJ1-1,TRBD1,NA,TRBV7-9,TGTGCCAGCAGCCGGGACAGCACCGTAGCTTTCTTT,CASSRDSTVAFF
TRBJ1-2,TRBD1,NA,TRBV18,TGTGCCAGCTCACCCACCATGACGCGACCGGACAGGGGGATCGATGGCTACACCTTC,CASSPTMTRPDRGIDGYTF
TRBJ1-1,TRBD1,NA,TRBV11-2,TGTGCCAGCAGCTTAAGGGGGGGGACAGTAAACACTGAAGCTTTCTTT,CASSLRGGTVNTEAFF
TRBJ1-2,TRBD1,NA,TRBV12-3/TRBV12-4,TGTGCCAGCAGTTTGCAGGGGGCCTATGGCTACACCTTC,CASSLQGAYGYTF
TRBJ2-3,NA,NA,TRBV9,TGTGCCAGCAGCGTAGAGGTGGGAACCCTGGGAGATACGCAGTATTTT,CASSVEVGTLGDTQYF
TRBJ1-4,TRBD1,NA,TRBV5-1,TGCGCCAGCACTTTGACAGGGAAGACTAATGAAAAACTGTTTTTT,CASTLTGKTNEKLFF
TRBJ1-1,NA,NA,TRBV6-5,TGTGCCAGCATAGGGCAGGGAGTCACTGAAGCTTTCTTT,CASIGQGVTEAFF